This TCR beta chain stems from a study of PD-1 blockade in classical Hodgkin lymphoma. Repertoires were generated with immunoSEQ multiplex PCR, while TCRdb's copy carries only in-frame clones and drops some. The repertoire holds roughly 32,000 clones, with roughly four fifths as singletons. Turning to this clone: Antigen: not known.

Study-wide results and caveats: What caused the repertoire differences, perhaps disease activity or prior therapy, remains undefined.

The CDR3 has 17 residues. V lost 3 bases to trimming and J lost 0 bases, with 17 bases between them. Germline V gene lookup returns CDR1 MGHRA and CDR2 YSYEKL. Each patient's relapse followed autologous stem cell transplantation, and brentuximab vedotin exposure varied. The TCR comes from a human donor with classical Hodgkin lymphoma. The rearrangement uses TRBV4-1 and TRBJ2-5, with D maybe TRBD2 (6 bases). The source material was peripheral blood mononuclear cells (PBMCs), sampled at baseline. DNA for the CDR3: TGCGCCAGCAGCCAGGTCCTAATAGGGACTCACCAAGAGACCCAGTACTTC. Its protein is CASSQVLIGTHQETQYF.